A single sample is the source of the 7 T cell receptor beta chains below, sequenced in a study of shared clonotypes between healthy human individuals. TCRdb's copy holds only in-frame clones and misses some; the assay was immunoSEQ multiplex PCR. Of roughly 770,000 clones detected, around 96% appear once; the ten largest clones hold less than 0.25%. Selected positively for CCR7 and CD45RO-negative, naive CD8 cells excluded terminally differentiated effector memory CD45RA+ cells. The sequencing input was naive CD8+ T cells sorted from blood. All receptors come from a man between 25 and 39 years old in good health.

This clone appeared once. This sequence joins TRBV2 and TRBJ2-1; D call uncertain. Trimming cost V 6 bases and J 2 bases, with 17 bases left between them. This CDR3 comprises 16 residues. Germline CDR1 SNHLY, CDR2 FYNNEI. This CDR3 reads CASRKVGESTYNEQFF. CDR3 DNA sequence: TGTGCCAGCAGAAAAGTAGGAGAGAGCACCTACAATGAGCAGTTCTTC. Full variable domain (outside the CDR3, taken from reference TRBV2 and TRBJ2-1): EPEVTQTPSHQVTQMGQEVILRCVPISNHLYFYWYRQILGQKVEFLVSFYNNEISEKSEIFDDQFSVERPDGSNFTLKIRSTKLEDSAMYFCASRKVGESTYNEQFFGPGTRLTVL.

This clone appeared once. The gene calls are TRBV7-9 and TRBJ1-4, with unresolved D. The CDR3 consists of 16 residues. V dropped 5 bases and J dropped 7 bases, with 20 bases sitting between them. Germline values: CDR1 SEHNR, CDR2 FQNEAQ (reference sequence). The CDR3 loop reads CASSPGEVGRGEKLFF. The CDR3 nucleotides read TGTGCCAGCAGCCCCGGGGAAGTAGGGCGGGGTGAAAAACTGTTTTTT.

V and J are TRBV7-9 and TRBJ2-2; 11 positions match TRBD2. The J segment lost 1 base and the V segment lost 4 bases, leaving 8 bases of the junction unmatched. Germline CDR1 SEHNR, CDR2 FQNEAQ (reference sequence). The CDR3 has 18 residues. The CDR3 spells CASSSSEGTSGNTGELFF. CDR3 DNA sequence: TGTGCCAGCAGCTCTTCGGAAGGGACTAGCGGGAACACCGGGGAGCTGTTTTTT.

To note about this clone: Other DNA variants within this sample encode the same CDR3. The chain links TRBV29-1 to TRBJ2-7; 7 bases line up with TRBD1. The CDR3 has 14 residues. Germline values: CDR1 SQVTM, CDR2 ANQGSEA. V was clipped by 1 base and J by 2 bases; unmatched bases: 5. The CDR3 DNA reads TGCAGCGTTGAAGGGACAGGAGAAACCTACGAGCAGTACTTC. Its protein product is CSVEGTGETYEQYF.

This clone is a singleton in its sample. The chain uses TRBV27 and TRBJ2-7, with D perhaps matching TRBD2 (6 bases). In germline, CDR1 is MNHEY, CDR2 SMNVEV (reference sequence). Trimming left V 3 bases short and J 2 bases short, with 11 bases between. The CDR3 loop spans 14 amino acids. DNA of the CDR3: TGTGCCAGCAGTTTTTCCACGGGGGCCTACGAGCAGTACTTC. Its protein product is CASSFSTGAYEQYF.

V is TRBV5-1 and J is TRBJ2-7, with 9 bases that match TRBD2. CDR1 and CDR2 (germline): SGHRS, YFSETQ. The V and J ends lost 0 bases and 0 bases, in that order; junction bases with no gene match: 19. This CDR3 spans 21 amino acids. CDR3 coding DNA: TGCGCCAGCAGCTTGGTAGGACTAGCGACACTTGGGCGCATCAACTCCTACGAGCAGTACTTC. This codes for CASSLVGLATLGRINSYEQYF.

V is TRBV27 and J is TRBJ2-7; D possibly corresponds to TRBD1 (5 bases). Per germline, CDR1 MNHEY and CDR2 SMNVEV (reference sequence). Trimming left V 5 bases short and J 7 bases short, with 18 bases between. The CDR3 contains 14 residues. CDR3 in amino acids: CASSPTGGLEEQYF. The CDR3 DNA reads as TGTGCCAGCAGTCCTACAGGTGGTCTAGAAGAGCAGTACTTC.